Below, one T cell receptor (beta chain) is given with its context. Those enrolled in Seattle joined during active infection and were followed longitudinally afterward. These data are taken from a study of blood T cell repertoires in COVID-19. The overall study: From the United States, Italy and Spain came samples of acute and convalescent COVID-19. Nucleic acid was either cDNA or gDNA, and it came from T cells, B-cell-depleted T cells, or PBMCs.

Original handling: Reference gene primer amplification gave nucleated cell count estimates. Assay used: immunoSEQ multiplex PCR; TCRdb lists only in-frame clones, some missing. V and J calls and clone size follow that table, whereas D and trimming were derived from the DNA. In the table there are around 52,000 clones, approximately 90% of which are singletons. Looked up from germline, CDR1 is LGHNT and CDR2 is FRNRAP. Losses at the gene ends were 4 bases for V and 3 bases for J; bases not matched to a gene: 15. The CDR3 is 17 residues long. Sample: peripheral blood. The genes are TRBV12-5 and TRBJ2-7, with 7 bases aligning to TRBD2. The TCR sequence derives from a woman older than 75 with COVID-19, enrolled during active disease. This chain's CDR3 is CASGSSPGGGVGYEQYF. The CDR3 DNA is TGTGCTAGTGGTTCCTCCCCTGGGGGAGGGGTAGGCTACGAGCAGTACTTC. Using reference TRBV12-5 and TRBJ2-7 for the parts outside the CDR3, the full variable domain is DARVTQTPRHKVTEMGQEVTMRCQPILGHNTVFWYRQTMMQGLELLAYFRNRAPLDDSGMPKDRFSAEMPDATLATLKIQPSEPRDSAVYFCASGSSPGGGVGYEQYFGPGTRLTVT.